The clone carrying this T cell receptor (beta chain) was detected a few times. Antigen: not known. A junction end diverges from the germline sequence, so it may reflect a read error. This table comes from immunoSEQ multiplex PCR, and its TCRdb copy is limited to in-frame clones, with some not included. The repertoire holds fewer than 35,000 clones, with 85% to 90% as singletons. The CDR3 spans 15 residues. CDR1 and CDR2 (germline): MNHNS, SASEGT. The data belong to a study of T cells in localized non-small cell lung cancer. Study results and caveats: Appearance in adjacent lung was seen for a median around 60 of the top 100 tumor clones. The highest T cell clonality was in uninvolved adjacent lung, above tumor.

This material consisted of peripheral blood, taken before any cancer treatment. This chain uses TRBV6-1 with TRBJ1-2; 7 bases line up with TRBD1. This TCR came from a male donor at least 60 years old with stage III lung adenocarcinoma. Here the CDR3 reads CASREGEGAGYGYTF. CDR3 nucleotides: TGTGCCAGCAGGGAAGGGGAGGGGGCTGGCTATGGCTACACCTTC.